This TCR beta chain emerged from a study of T cells in Graves' hyperthyroidism and ophthalmopathy. V lost 0 bases and J 4 bases, leaving 12 bases between the germline ends. Germline lookup yields CDR1 SGHRS and CDR2 YFSETQ. The CDR3 extends over 15 amino acids. This clonotype occurred many times. Researchers took RNA transcripts and amplified the TCR beta CDR3 regions from them. A set of HTBI primers served as the primers for a first-round RT-PCR of the TCR CDR3. TCRdb recomputed calls from the multiplex PCR reads with MiXCR, one row per CDR3 protein. Here the sample spans about 560,000 distinct CDR3 sequences, roughly 17% being singletons.

Sequencing was carried out using blood. The gene calls are TRBV5-1 and TRBJ2-3; maybe TRBD1 (6 bases). This clonotype was obtained from a woman younger than 35 with Graves' hyperthyroidism. CDR3 sequence: CASSLAAGAADTQYF. CDR3 bases: TGCGCCAGCAGCTTGGCGGCAGGGGCCGCAGATACGCAGTATTTT.